The rows below give T cell receptor beta chains drawn from one sample of a study of blood T cell repertoires in COVID-19. The method was immunoSEQ multiplex PCR; TCRdb's version includes in-frame clones alone and lacks a portion of them. The repertoire holds under 350,000 clones, with approximately 90% as singletons. The specimen sequenced was peripheral blood. These TCRs come from a man aged 35 to 55 with acute or convalescent COVID-19. The CDR3 runs from the conserved cysteine through the conserved F or W. D genes are given only for firm matches. Some rows mark clone size as missing; the rest say once, few, many or name a class of expanded clone.

D,size,V,J,CDR3,DNA
TRBD1,NA,TRBV19,TRBJ2-7,CASSVRDRDSYEQYF,TGTGCCAGTAGTGTCCGGGACAGGGACTCCTACGAGCAGTACTTC
NA,NA,TRBV2,TRBJ1-3,CASTLEGIGNTIYF,TGTGCCAGCACTTTAGAGGGTATCGGAAACACCATATATTTT
NA,once,TRBV19,TRBJ1-1,CASSIAGRDTEAFF,TGTGCCAGTAGTATAGCTGGGAGGGACACTGAAGCTTTCTTT
NA,NA,TRBV19,TRBJ1-1,CATDREERAFF,TGTGCCACAGACCGGGAGGAGAGGGCTTTCTTT
NA,once,TRBV5-1,TRBJ2-4,CASSDPTGNIQYF,TGCGCCAGCAGCGATCCCACAGGGAACATTCAGTACTTC
NA,NA,TRBV6-5,TRBJ1-5,CASAFQGPGQPQHF,TGTGCCAGTGCTTTCCAGGGGCCGGGGCAGCCCCAGCATTTT
TRBD2,NA,TRBV3-1/TRBV3-2,TRBJ2-7,CASSPNSGGAIFLYEQYF,TGTGCCAGCAGCCCAAATAGCGGGGGGGCCATATTTCTCTACGAGCAGTACTTC
TRBD1,NA,TRBV7-8,TRBJ1-1,CASSLEGQYTEAFF,TGTGCCAGCAGCTTAGAGGGACAGTACACTGAAGCTTTCTTT
TRBD1,NA,TRBV14,TRBJ1-1,CASPYNSQGSTEAFF,TGTGCCAGTCCTTACAACTCACAGGGGAGCACTGAAGCTTTCTTT
TRBD2,NA,TRBV11-2,TRBJ2-3,CASSFSGSRDTQYF,TGTGCCAGCAGCTTTAGCGGGTCACGGGATACGCAGTATTTT
NA,NA,TRBV19,TRBJ2-7,CASSIKAQGEAYEQYF,TGTGCCAGTAGTATTAAGGCACAGGGAGAGGCCTACGAGCAGTACTTC
TRBD1,NA,TRBV5-1,TRBJ2-3,CASSLGQGTFTDTQYF,TGCGCCAGCAGCCTCGGACAGGGGACCTTCACAGATACGCAGTATTTT
NA,NA,TRBV30,TRBJ1-4,CAWSVLSPRLDEKLFF,TGTGCCTGGAGTGTACTCTCTCCTAGACTTGATGAAAAACTGTTTTTT
TRBD1,NA,TRBV7-2,TRBJ2-7,CASSFPGQGVFEQYF,TGTGCCAGCAGCTTTCCGGGACAGGGCGTTTTCGAGCAGTACTTC
NA,NA,TRBV5-1,TRBJ2-3,CASSSGPAGARTDTQYF,TGCGCCAGCAGCTCGGGCCCTGCGGGGGCGCGGACAGATACGCAGTATTTT
TRBD1,NA,TRBV5-4,TRBJ1-2,CASSPVVGQGSYGYTF,TGTGCCAGCAGCCCTGTAGTCGGACAGGGGTCCTATGGCTACACCTTC
TRBD1,NA,TRBV20-1,TRBJ1-1,CSALQGDEAFF,TGCAGTGCCTTACAGGGGGATGAAGCTTTCTTT
TRBD1,NA,TRBV4-1,TRBJ1-1,CASSRDRGNTEAFF,TGCGCCAGCAGCCGAGACAGGGGGAACACTGAAGCTTTCTTT
NA,NA,TRBV7-9,TRBJ2-6,CASSLPAGTGANVLTF,TGTGCCAGCAGCTTACCTGCAGGGACAGGGGCCAACGTCCTGACTTTC
NA,NA,TRBV5-4,TRBJ2-7,CASSPFQAFPYEQYF,TGTGCCAGCAGCCCCTTCCAGGCGTTTCCCTACGAGCAGTACTTC
NA,NA,TRBV7-2,TRBJ1-5,CASSLSFQPQHF,TGTGCCAGCAGCTTATCGTTTCAGCCCCAGCATTTT
TRBD1,few,TRBV5-1,TRBJ1-2,CASSPGQAGLGYTF,TGCGCCAGCAGCCCGGGACAGGCGGGGCTAGGCTACACCTTC
TRBD1,NA,TRBV20-1,TRBJ2-4,CSASRTGGSKNIQYF,TGCAGTGCTAGTAGGACAGGGGGCTCCAAAAACATTCAGTACTTC
NA,NA,TRBV2,TRBJ2-6,CASSANSPGANVLTF,TGTGCCAGCAGTGCTAACAGCCCTGGGGCCAACGTCCTGACTTTC
TRBD1,NA,TRBV2,TRBJ2-1,CASSPLDRVSYNEQFF,TGTGCCAGCAGTCCATTGGACAGGGTCTCCTACAATGAGCAGTTCTTC
NA,NA,TRBV13,TRBJ1-2,CASSLGSGGQDGYTF,TGTGCCAGCAGCTTAGGGTCCGGGGGTCAAGATGGCTACACCTTC
TRBD2,NA,TRBV5-1,TRBJ2-7,CASSRRGSGGNSYEQYF,TGCGCCAGCAGCCGGCGAGGAAGCGGGGGGAACTCCTACGAGCAGTACTTC
NA,once,TRBV7-2,TRBJ1-2,CASSSTPGAYGYTF,TGTGCCAGCAGCTCCACCCCTGGGGCCTATGGCTACACCTTC
NA,once,TRBV3-1/TRBV3-2,TRBJ2-4,CASSQGLENIQYF,TGTGCCAGCAGCCAAGGGCTAGAGAACATTCAGTACTTC
NA,NA,TRBV2,TRBJ1-2,CASSEAGIGGYTF,TGTGCCAGCAGTGAGGCAGGGATAGGTGGCTACACCTTC
NA,NA,TRBV5-1,TRBJ2-7,CASSLGRDYEQYF,TGCGCCAGCAGCTTAGGCAGGGACTACGAGCAGTACTTC
NA,NA,TRBV7-9,TRBJ2-2,CASSLGRGELFF,TGTGCCAGCAGCTTAGGGAGAGGGGAGCTGTTTTTT
TRBD1,NA,TRBV5-4,TRBJ1-1,CASSRTGEGTEAFF,TGTGCCAGCAGCCGGACAGGGGAGGGCACTGAAGCTTTCTTT
TRBD1,few,TRBV11-2,TRBJ1-2,CASSVGQGVGYTF,TGTGCCAGCAGTGTTGGACAGGGGGTTGGCTACACCTTC
NA,NA,TRBV11-2,TRBJ1-4,CASSLAGNPEKLFF,TGTGCCAGCAGCTTAGCAGGCAATCCTGAAAAACTGTTTTTT
NA,NA,TRBV4-1,TRBJ1-4,CASSQDEGRDEKLFF,TGCGCCAGCAGCCAAGATGAAGGGAGGGATGAAAAACTGTTTTTT
NA,NA,TRBV5-4,TRBJ2-3,CASSLSGPSTDTQYF,TGTGCCAGCAGCCTTAGCGGCCCTAGCACAGATACGCAGTATTTT